Each of the 7 T cell receptor beta chains below was sequenced from the same sample in a study of blood T cells in healthy people across ages. A sample-barcoded 5' primer and a J-beta primer mix were used in a second PCR of roughly 7 to 11 cycles. TCRdb re-analysed the 5' RACE reads in MiXCR, keeping a single row per CDR3 protein. The sample lists roughly 1.5 million distinct CDR3 sequences, roughly two fifths seen once, with about 4% in the top ten. The sequenced sample was blood. The receptors stem from a woman younger than 30 in good health.

This clonotype was counted between two and nine times. V and J are TRBV18 and TRBJ2-7; maybe TRBD2 (5 bases). Germline CDR1 and CDR2: KGHSH and LQKENI. V lost 3 bases and J lost 3, with 12 bases in between. This CDR3 spans 14 amino acids. CDR3 in DNA: TGTGCCAGCTCACCTGCCGGGAAGCACTACGAGCAGTACTTC. It yields the protein CASSPAGKHYEQYF.

The gene calls are TRBV20-1 and TRBJ1-5; D is possibly TRBD1 (5 bases). Germline CDR1 and CDR2: DFQATT and SNEGSKA (reference sequence). The CDR3 contains 14 residues. With 7 bases removed from V and 6 bases from J, the gap between germline ends came to 19 bases. The CDR3 here is CSVPHDSLSQPQHF. DNA of the CDR3: TGCAGTGTGCCGCACGACAGTCTGAGTCAGCCCCAGCATTTT.

The chain uses TRBV9 and TRBJ1-2; TRBD1 agrees at 7 bases. The V segment lost 3 bases and the J segment 2 bases; nucleotides outside the gene matches: 10. The CDR3 is made up of 16 amino acids. CDR1 and CDR2 (germline): SGDLS, YYNGEE. The DNA for the CDR3 is TGTGCCAGCAGCGAAGGAGAGGGACAGTGGAACTATGGCTACACCTTC. This codes for CASSEGEGQWNYGYTF.

This clonotype was detected many times. The chain has TRBV28 and TRBJ2-7; D remains ambiguous. Germline CDR1 MDHEN, CDR2 SYDVKM. The CDR3 contains 11 residues. V lost 5 bases to trimming and J lost 3 bases, with 5 bases between them. The CDR3 DNA reads as TGTGCCAGCAGTCCCAACTACGAGCAGTACTTC. Amino acids: CASSPNYEQYF. Variable domain in full (rest from reference TRBV28 and TRBJ2-7): DVKVTQSSRYLVKRTGEKVFLECVQDMDHENMFWYRQDPGLGLRLIYFSYDVKMKEKGDIPEGYSVSREKKERFSLILESASTNQTSMYLCASSPNYEQYFGPGTRLTVT.

The sample holds a few counts of this clonotype. DNA for the CDR3: TGTGCCAGCAGCTGGCGGACTAGCGGGAAGGCAGATACGCAGTATTTT. It yields the protein CASSWRTSGKADTQYF. The rearrangement joins TRBV7-9 to TRBJ2-3; the match to TRBD2 covers 12 bases. V was pared by 4 bases and J by 4 bases, with 6 bases of the junction left unmatched. Germline V gives CDR1 SEHNR, CDR2 FQNEAQ (reference sequence). The CDR3 loop spans 16 amino acids.

J is TRBJ1-1 and V is TRBV6-1, with TRBD1 matching over 8 bases. After removal of 6 bases from V and 10 bases from J, the junction contained 7 bases not matched to a gene. CDR1 is MNHNS, CDR2 SASEGT, per germline. The CDR3 runs 12 residues. CDR3 sequence (DNA): TGTGCCAGCAGGGATGACAGGGGTGTAGCTTTCTTT. Translation: CASRDDRGVAFF.

Regarding this clonotype: Its ends do not fully match the called genes, so a read error is possible. The gene calls are TRBV4-3 and TRBJ1-5; possibly TRBD1 for D (5 bases). The CDR3 sequence is 13 residues long. The V gene's germline CDR1 is LGHNA and CDR2 YSLEER. CDR3 coding DNA: TGTGCCAGCAGCCAAGACAGATATCAGCCCCAGCATTTT. Protein: CASSQDRYQPQHF.